This TCR beta chain was recorded in a study of T cell responses to AZD1222 COVID-19 vaccine. The germline V and J ends were trimmed by 0 bases and 7 bases, with 9 bases remaining between them. This CDR3 has 13 residues. Germline values: CDR1 SGHDN, CDR2 FVKESK. General observations from the study: The donor group comprised mostly white British people and more females; the analysis possibly underestimated clonal diversity. Regions 160-218 and 743-854 dominated among vaccine-associated CD4 TCRs spanning spike.

Of note for this clone: The antigen is unknown.

The repertoire was sequenced with immunoSEQ multiplex PCR; TCRdb's copy has only in-frame clones and lacks some. The sample lists roughly 66,000 clones; roughly four fifths were seen once. This material consisted of peripheral blood, taken on day 0 of AZD1222 vaccination. The V call is TRBV14, the J call TRBJ1-1; D not resolved. This receptor was obtained from an adult in good health. The CDR3 DNA reads TGTGCCAGCAGCCAAGATCCCGTGGATGAAGCTTTCTTT. Amino acid sequence: CASSQDPVDEAFF. Full variable domain (missing parts from reference TRBV14 and TRBJ1-1): EAGVTQFPSHSVIEKGQTVTLRCDPISGHDNLYWYRRVMGKEIKFLLHFVKESKQDESGMPNNRFLAERTGGTYSTLKVQPAELEDSGVYFCASSQDPVDEAFFGQGTRLTVV.